This is a list of T cell receptor beta chains from one sample in a study of T-cell memory formation after mild COVID-19. Via MiXCR, TCRdb re-called the 5' RACE reads, giving one row per CDR3 protein. The data contain 100,000 to 150,000 distinct CDR3 sequences, about a sixth of them seen just once; the ten biggest clones take up roughly 5%. The sequenced sample consisted of PBMCs or a T cell subset sorted from them (not recorded which). All receptors come from a man younger than 30 who had mild COVID-19 (a few samples of this study predate the infection). Cell type and time point are not known. Each CDR3 is given with its conserved first and last residue. The D gene is left open where the match is weak. The size of a clone is reported for some rows only, either as once, few or many, or as a class for expanded clones.

CDR3 length: 19; clone size: NA; J gene: TRBJ2-2; D gene: TRBD2; V gene: TRBV12-3/TRBV12-4; CDR3 protein: CASSPHRLLAGGPGGELFF; CDR3 DNA: TGTGCCAGCAGTCCTCACCGCCTACTAGCGGGGGGGCCGGGCGGGGAGCTGTTTTTT
CDR3 length: 17; clone size: few; J gene: TRBJ2-2; D gene: TRBD2; V gene: TRBV6-5; CDR3 protein: CASSETSGGAVVGELFF; CDR3 DNA: TGTGCCAGCAGTGAGACTAGCGGGGGAGCGGTGGTCGGGGAGCTGTTTTTT
CDR3 length: 16; clone size: few; J gene: TRBJ1-6; D gene: TRBD1; V gene: TRBV7-2; CDR3 protein: CASSLLLTGLNSPLHF; CDR3 DNA: TGTGCCAGCAGCTTATTACTGACAGGGCTTAATTCACCCCTCCACTTT
CDR3 length: 15; clone size: few; J gene: TRBJ2-1; D gene: NA; V gene: TRBV5-1; CDR3 protein: CASMGVVASRNEQFF; CDR3 DNA: TGCGCCAGCATGGGGGTCGTAGCAAGTCGCAATGAGCAGTTCTTC
CDR3 length: 12; clone size: many; J gene: TRBJ2-1; D gene: NA; V gene: TRBV5-1; CDR3 protein: CASSLLVNEQFF; CDR3 DNA: TGCGCCAGCAGCTTGTTAGTCAATGAGCAGTTCTTC
CDR3 length: 13; clone size: few; J gene: TRBJ2-3; D gene: NA; V gene: TRBV11-3; CDR3 protein: CASSLGASDTQYF; CDR3 DNA: TGTGCCAGCAGCTTAGGAGCCTCAGATACGCAGTATTTT
CDR3 length: 12; clone size: NA; J gene: TRBJ1-5; D gene: NA; V gene: TRBV20-1; CDR3 protein: CSAGGGNQPQHF; CDR3 DNA: TGCAGTGCCGGGGGAGGCAATCAGCCCCAGCATTTT
CDR3 length: 17; clone size: many; J gene: TRBJ2-5; D gene: TRBD2; V gene: TRBV7-2; CDR3 protein: CASSRMLLTGGGETQYF; CDR3 DNA: TGTGCCAGCAGCCGGATGTTGTTGACGGGGGGAGGGGAGACCCAGTACTTC
CDR3 length: 16; clone size: few; J gene: TRBJ2-6; D gene: TRBD1; V gene: TRBV11-2; CDR3 protein: CASSPQGASGANVLTF; CDR3 DNA: TGTGCCAGCAGCCCGCAGGGGGCCTCTGGGGCCAACGTCCTGACTTTC
CDR3 length: 19; clone size: NA; J gene: TRBJ2-3; D gene: TRBD2; V gene: TRBV6-5; CDR3 protein: CATPTLVTSGGKGTDTQYF; CDR3 DNA: TGTGCCACCCCCACCCTCGTAACTAGCGGGGGGAAGGGCACAGATACGCAGTATTTT
CDR3 length: 15; clone size: NA; J gene: TRBJ2-3; D gene: NA; V gene: TRBV7-8; CDR3 protein: CASSLGVLVADTQYF; CDR3 DNA: TGTGCCAGCAGCTTAGGGGTGTTGGTGGCAGATACGCAGTATTTT
CDR3 length: 15; clone size: many; J gene: TRBJ1-1; D gene: TRBD1; V gene: TRBV18; CDR3 protein: CASSSAQGAHTEAFF; CDR3 DNA: TGTGCCAGCTCATCCGCTCAGGGGGCGCACACTGAAGCTTTCTTT
CDR3 length: 15; clone size: few; J gene: TRBJ1-3; D gene: NA; V gene: TRBV7-9; CDR3 protein: CASSLAVGAGNTIYF; CDR3 DNA: TGTGCCAGCAGCTTAGCAGTGGGTGCTGGAAACACCATATATTTT
CDR3 length: 14; clone size: few; J gene: TRBJ1-2; D gene: NA; V gene: TRBV7-8; CDR3 protein: CASSPRVGGYGYTF; CDR3 DNA: TGTGCCAGCAGCCCCAGGGTTGGGGGGTATGGCTACACCTTC
CDR3 length: 12; clone size: NA; J gene: TRBJ2-5; D gene: TRBD2; V gene: TRBV20-1; CDR3 protein: CSARWGGETQYF; CDR3 DNA: TGCAGTGCTAGATGGGGGGGAGAGACCCAGTACTTC
CDR3 length: 14; clone size: few; J gene: TRBJ2-2; D gene: TRBD2; V gene: TRBV6-5; CDR3 protein: CASRGLAGHGELFF; CDR3 DNA: TGTGCCAGTCGCGGACTAGCGGGTCACGGGGAGCTGTTTTTT
CDR3 length: 12; clone size: few; J gene: TRBJ1-1; D gene: NA; V gene: TRBV4-2; CDR3 protein: CASSQVQGKAFF; CDR3 DNA: TGTGCCAGCAGCCAAGTGCAGGGAAAAGCTTTCTTT
CDR3 length: 14; clone size: NA; J gene: TRBJ1-1; D gene: NA; V gene: TRBV10-1; CDR3 protein: CASTYRGQNTEAFF; CDR3 DNA: TGCGCCAGCACTTACCGGGGACAGAACACTGAAGCTTTCTTT
CDR3 length: 19; clone size: few; J gene: TRBJ1-1; D gene: TRBD1; V gene: TRBV7-2; CDR3 protein: CASSLSSPSGTGYGTEAFF; CDR3 DNA: TGTGCCAGCAGCTTATCCTCACCGTCCGGGACAGGGTATGGCACTGAAGCTTTCTTT
CDR3 length: 14; clone size: NA; J gene: TRBJ1-5; D gene: NA; V gene: TRBV20-1; CDR3 protein: CSATGSNSNQPQHF; CDR3 DNA: TGCAGTGCCACAGGTTCCAATAGCAATCAGCCCCAGCATTTT
CDR3 length: 14; clone size: many; J gene: TRBJ2-7; D gene: NA; V gene: TRBV7-8; CDR3 protein: CASSLAQVNDEQYF; CDR3 DNA: TGTGCCAGCAGCTTAGCGCAAGTGAACGACGAGCAGTACTTC
CDR3 length: 14; clone size: NA; J gene: TRBJ1-6; D gene: NA; V gene: TRBV12-3/TRBV12-4; CDR3 protein: CASIKTLTNSPLHF; CDR3 DNA: TGTGCCAGCATCAAAACACTCACGAATTCACCCCTCCACTTT
CDR3 length: 14; clone size: few; J gene: TRBJ2-2; D gene: NA; V gene: TRBV5-1; CDR3 protein: CASSNVQGPGELFF; CDR3 DNA: TGCGCCAGCAGCAACGTACAGGGTCCCGGGGAGCTGTTTTTT
CDR3 length: 14; clone size: few; J gene: TRBJ2-3; D gene: NA; V gene: TRBV7-2; CDR3 protein: CASSLGILADTQYF; CDR3 DNA: TGTGCCAGCAGCTTAGGGATCCTGGCAGATACGCAGTATTTT
CDR3 length: 14; clone size: few; J gene: TRBJ2-7; D gene: TRBD1; V gene: TRBV5-1; CDR3 protein: CASSLQGRPYEQYF; CDR3 DNA: TGCGCCAGTTCATTACAGGGGAGACCCTACGAGCAGTACTTC
CDR3 length: 14; clone size: few; J gene: TRBJ2-5; D gene: NA; V gene: TRBV12-3/TRBV12-4; CDR3 protein: CASSEQGPQETQYF; CDR3 DNA: TGTGCCAGCAGTGAACAGGGACCCCAAGAGACCCAGTACTTC
CDR3 length: 12; clone size: NA; J gene: TRBJ2-5; D gene: NA; V gene: TRBV4-1; CDR3 protein: CASSQVGENRYF; CDR3 DNA: TGCGCCAGCAGCCAAGTAGGAGAGAATCGGTACTTC
CDR3 length: 15; clone size: few; J gene: TRBJ2-7; D gene: NA; V gene: TRBV9; CDR3 protein: CASSVDSSGYYEQYF; CDR3 DNA: TGTGCCAGCAGCGTAGATAGTAGCGGTTACTACGAGCAGTACTTC
CDR3 length: 13; clone size: NA; J gene: TRBJ1-6; D gene: NA; V gene: TRBV28; CDR3 protein: CASRTGPFTPLHF; CDR3 DNA: TGTGCCAGCAGAACGGGACCGTTTACACCCCTCCACTTT
CDR3 length: 16; clone size: NA; J gene: TRBJ2-5; D gene: NA; V gene: TRBV18; CDR3 protein: CASSPYPRIVGETQYF; CDR3 DNA: TGTGCCAGCTCACCGTACCCCCGGATAGTCGGGGAGACCCAGTACTTC
CDR3 length: 15; clone size: few; J gene: TRBJ2-2; D gene: NA; V gene: TRBV12-3/TRBV12-4; CDR3 protein: CASSGPGGTTGELFF; CDR3 DNA: TGTGCCAGCAGTGGACCCGGGGGAACCACCGGGGAGCTGTTTTTT
CDR3 length: 13; clone size: NA; J gene: TRBJ2-5; D gene: TRBD1; V gene: TRBV30; CDR3 protein: CAWSGRGQETQYF; CDR3 DNA: TGTGCCTGGAGTGGCAGGGGGCAGGAGACCCAGTACTTC
CDR3 length: 15; clone size: many; J gene: TRBJ1-2; D gene: NA; V gene: TRBV12-3/TRBV12-4; CDR3 protein: CASSLYRVWENGYTF; CDR3 DNA: TGTGCCAGCAGTTTATACAGGGTATGGGAGAATGGCTACACCTTC
CDR3 length: 14; clone size: NA; J gene: TRBJ1-3; D gene: TRBD1; V gene: TRBV6-6; CDR3 protein: CASTSRQGGDTIYF; CDR3 DNA: TGTGCCAGCACCTCCCGACAGGGCGGGGACACCATATATTTT
CDR3 length: 14; clone size: few; J gene: TRBJ1-6; D gene: NA; V gene: TRBV7-8; CDR3 protein: CASSLLQGSSPLHF; CDR3 DNA: TGTGCCAGCAGCTTATTGCAGGGTAGCTCACCCCTCCACTTT
CDR3 length: 14; clone size: NA; J gene: TRBJ2-3; D gene: NA; V gene: TRBV6-2/TRBV6-3; CDR3 protein: CASSYTGDTDTQYF; CDR3 DNA: TGTGCCAGCAGTTATACCGGGGACACAGATACGCAGTATTTT
CDR3 length: 14; clone size: NA; J gene: TRBJ1-5; D gene: NA; V gene: TRBV4-3; CDR3 protein: CASSQETGRQPQHF; CDR3 DNA: TGCGCCAGCAGCCAAGAAACGGGACGGCAGCCCCAGCATTTT
CDR3 length: 14; clone size: few; J gene: TRBJ2-3; D gene: TRBD2; V gene: TRBV7-9; CDR3 protein: CASSARTSGDTQYF; CDR3 DNA: TGTGCCAGCAGCGCTCGGACTAGCGGCGATACGCAGTATTTT
CDR3 length: 13; clone size: few; J gene: TRBJ2-6; D gene: NA; V gene: TRBV4-3; CDR3 protein: CASSQELWVVLTF; CDR3 DNA: TGCGCCAGCAGCCAAGAGCTTTGGGTGGTCCTGACTTTC
CDR3 length: 15; clone size: few; J gene: TRBJ1-2; D gene: NA; V gene: TRBV3-1; CDR3 protein: CASSHRFKGDYGYTF; CDR3 DNA: TGTGCCAGCAGCCACCGTTTTAAGGGGGACTATGGCTACACCTTC
CDR3 length: 13; clone size: NA; J gene: TRBJ2-3; D gene: NA; V gene: TRBV7-2; CDR3 protein: CASSLQGSDTQYF; CDR3 DNA: TGTGCCAGCAGCTTACAGGGGTCAGATACGCAGTATTTT
CDR3 length: 13; clone size: few; J gene: TRBJ2-7; D gene: NA; V gene: TRBV5-1; CDR3 protein: CASSFQVSYEQYF; CDR3 DNA: TGCGCCAGCTCCTTCCAGGTCTCCTACGAGCAGTACTTC
CDR3 length: 14; clone size: NA; J gene: TRBJ2-4; D gene: NA; V gene: TRBV6-2/TRBV6-3; CDR3 protein: CASRGTGAKNIQYF; CDR3 DNA: TGTGCCAGTCGAGGGACCGGAGCCAAAAACATTCAGTACTTC
CDR3 length: 14; clone size: few; J gene: TRBJ2-5; D gene: NA; V gene: TRBV5-6; CDR3 protein: CASSLLGQEETQYF; CDR3 DNA: TGTGCCAGCAGCTTGCTGGGACAAGAAGAGACCCAGTACTTC
CDR3 length: 15; clone size: NA; J gene: TRBJ1-5; D gene: NA; V gene: TRBV5-6; CDR3 protein: CASSLKPPSNQPQHF; CDR3 DNA: TGTGCCAGCAGCTTAAAACCTCCAAGCAATCAGCCCCAGCATTTT
CDR3 length: 13; clone size: NA; J gene: TRBJ1-1; D gene: NA; V gene: TRBV5-1; CDR3 protein: CASIRQGNTEAFF; CDR3 DNA: TGCGCCAGCATCCGTCAGGGGAACACTGAAGCTTTCTTT